The TCR beta chain described here comes from a study of siplizumab effects on memory and regulatory T cells. Whole-study results and caveats: Memory cells seemed less diverse than naive T cells, which seemed major alloresponse contributors.

The CDR3 length is 14 residues. The V segment lost 7 bases and the J segment 2 bases; nucleotides outside the gene matches: 9. CDR1 is SGHRS and CDR2 is YFSETQ in the germline V gene. Assay: immunoSEQ multiplex PCR; the TCRdb copy retains only in-frame clones and omits some. The data contain 80,000 to 130,000 clones, around 92% of them seen just once; the ten biggest clones take up about 0.7%. On this clone itself: The antigen is not known.

The sample comprised Tregs sorted from blood. The receptor comes from a human donor in good health. The chain has TRBV5-1 and TRBJ2-7; 7 bases agree with TRBD2. CDR3 amino acids: CASAPGGRTYEQYF. In nucleotides, the CDR3 is TGCGCCAGCGCTCCCGGGGGGAGGACCTACGAGCAGTACTTC.